This T cell receptor (beta chain) was documented in a study of identifying expanded T cells in peripheral blood. TCRdb's table, derived via immunoSEQ multiplex PCR, lists solely in-frame clones and lacks some. The sample lists roughly 92,000 clones; 88% were seen once. V was cut by 3 bases and J by 4 bases, with 6 bases left in between. Germline CDR1 SGHNT, CDR2 YENEEA. The CDR3 runs 13 residues. During the collection period, no donor immune events like infections were recorded. The chain links TRBV11-3 to TRBJ2-2; the D is unclear. The source is a person aged 18 to 75 in good health. Source material: blood. The CDR3 bases are TGTGCCAGCAGCTTCATTGGCACCGGGGAGCTGTTTTTT. Translating it yields CASSFIGTGELFF.